These T cell receptor beta chains were read from a single sample in a study of T cells in Graves' hyperthyroidism and ophthalmopathy. TCRdb processed the multiplex PCR reads anew with MiXCR; each CDR3 protein has one entry. The sample lists fewer than 350,000 distinct CDR3 sequences; approximately 19% were seen once. The specimen was blood. These receptors came from a man between 45 and 60 years old with Graves' ophthalmopathy. The CDR3 runs from the conserved cysteine through the conserved F or W. A D gene is named only where the DNA matches it firmly. The size field is filled for only some rows; it gives once, few, many or a size class.

size	D	V	J	CDR3	DNA
many	-	TRBV2	TRBJ2-1	CASRSPNEQFF	TGTGCCAGCAGGTCCCCAAATGAGCAGTTCTTC
few	TRBD2	TRBV10-3	TRBJ2-7	CATSGGSRSEQYF	TGTGCCACCTCCGGCGGGAGTAGGTCCGAGCAGTACTTC
few	TRBD2	TRBV5-1	TRBJ2-2	CASSSRLAGGAGELFF	TGCGCCAGCAGCTCTCGACTAGCGGGAGGGGCCGGGGAGCTGTTTTTT
many	-	TRBV6-1	TRBJ2-5	CASSERGDQATQYF	TGTGCCAGCAGTGAACGTGGGGATCAGGCGACCCAGTACTTC
many	-	TRBV11-3	TRBJ2-7	CASSLHGSSYEQYF	TGTGCCAGCAGCTTACATGGGAGTTCCTACGAGCAGTACTTC
few	-	TRBV6-1	TRBJ1-1	CASRDNAEAFF	TGTGCCAGCAGGGATAACGCTGAAGCTTTCTTT
-	TRBD2	TRBV28	TRBJ2-6	CASSLRGGGRGANVLTF	TGTGCCAGCAGTCTAAGGGGCGGGGGGCGAGGGGCCAACGTCCTGACTTTC
-	-	TRBV11-2	TRBJ2-7	CASSFPLRRSSYEQYF	TGTGCCAGCAGCTTCCCTCTTCGTAGGAGCTCCTACGAGCAGTACTTC
many	TRBD2	TRBV4-2	TRBJ2-3	CASSQDGASGSGTDTQYF	TGTGCCAGCAGCCAAGATGGGGCTAGCGGGAGCGGAACAGATACGCAGTATTTT
few	TRBD1	TRBV28	TRBJ1-2	CASSLSGTARGYTF	TGTGCCAGCAGTTTATCGGGGACAGCAAGGGGCTACACCTTC
few	-	TRBV6-1	TRBJ1-3	CASSEAHTYSGNTIYF	TGTGCCAGCAGTGAAGCGCACACCTACTCTGGAAACACCATATATTTT
-	TRBD2	TRBV10-3	TRBJ2-2	CAISASLAGGTGELFF	TGTGCCATCAGTGCGTCGCTAGCGGGAGGCACCGGGGAGCTGTTTTTT
-	-	TRBV10-3	TRBJ2-7	CAPPNSASSYEQYF	TGTGCCCCCCCGAATAGCGCGAGCTCCTACGAGCAGTACTTC
few	TRBD2	TRBV2	TRBJ2-2	CASSTTSLDTGELFF	TGTGCCAGCAGTACGACTAGCCTGGACACCGGGGAGCTGTTTTTT
-	TRBD1	TRBV20-1	TRBJ2-7	CSARLDRGAGEQYF	TGCAGTGCTAGACTGGACAGGGGAGCAGGGGAGCAGTACTTC
many	-	TRBV11-2	TRBJ2-3	CASSLGGGADTQYF	TGTGCCAGCAGCTTAGGGGGGGGCGCAGATACGCAGTATTTT
many	-	TRBV5-1	TRBJ2-1	CASSLEGVPYNEQFF	TGCGCCAGCAGCTTGGAGGGGGTCCCCTACAATGAGCAGTTCTTC
many	TRBD1	TRBV28	TRBJ1-2	CASSHGTVQGYTF	TGTGCCAGCAGTCACGGGACAGTTCAAGGCTACACCTTC
medium-sized	-	TRBV28	TRBJ1-1	CASILGGFDTEAFF	TGTGCCAGCATCTTAGGAGGTTTCGACACTGAAGCTTTCTTT
-	-	TRBV2	TRBJ1-2	CASTEPGFRVDGYTF	TGTGCCAGCACCGAGCCGGGTTTCCGAGTGGATGGCTACACCTTC
-	-	TRBV5-4	TRBJ2-7	CASSSRGGASPNEQYF	TGTGCCAGCAGCTCTAGAGGAGGGGCATCCCCTAACGAGCAGTACTTC
many	-	TRBV3-1	TRBJ2-7	CASSPNMAGNYEQYF	TGTGCCAGCAGCCCTAACATGGCGGGGAACTACGAGCAGTACTTC
few	TRBD2	TRBV13	TRBJ2-3	CASSGLGEGSTDTQYF	TGTGCCAGCAGCGGATTAGGGGAGGGTAGCACAGATACGCAGTATTTT
-	TRBD2	TRBV24-1	TRBJ2-3	CATSDFGLAPTDTQYF	TGTGCCACCAGTGATTTCGGACTAGCGCCAACAGATACGCAGTATTTT
many	-	TRBV20-1	TRBJ1-1	CSARKGLNTEAFF	TGCAGTGCGAGAAAGGGACTGAACACTGAAGCTTTCTTT
-	-	TRBV4-2	TRBJ2-7	CASSQEWLGGPYEQYF	TGTGCCAGCAGCCAAGAATGGCTCGGGGGCCCCTACGAGCAGTACTTC
-	TRBD2	TRBV9	TRBJ2-1	CASSETSGSYSEQFF	TGTGCCAGCAGCGAGACTAGCGGGAGCTACAGTGAGCAGTTCTTC